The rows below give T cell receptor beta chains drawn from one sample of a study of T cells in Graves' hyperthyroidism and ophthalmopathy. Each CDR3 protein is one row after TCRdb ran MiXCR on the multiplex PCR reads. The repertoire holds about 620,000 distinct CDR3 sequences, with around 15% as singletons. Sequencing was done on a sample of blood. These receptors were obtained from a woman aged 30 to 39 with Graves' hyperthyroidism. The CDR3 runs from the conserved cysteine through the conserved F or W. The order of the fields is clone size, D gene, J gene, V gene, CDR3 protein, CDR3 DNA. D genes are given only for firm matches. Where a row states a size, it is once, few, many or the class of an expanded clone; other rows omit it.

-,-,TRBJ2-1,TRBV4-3,CASSPDGIPHNEQFF,TGCGCCAGCAGCCCGGACGGGATTCCACACAATGAGCAGTTCTTC
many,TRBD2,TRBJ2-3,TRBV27,CASSLVAGGPADTQYF,TGTGCCAGCAGTTTGGTGGCGGGAGGGCCGGCAGATACGCAGTATTTT
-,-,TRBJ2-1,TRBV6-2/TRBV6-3,CASSLTTGSYNEQFF,TGTGCCAGCAGTCTGACTACCGGCTCCTACAATGAGCAGTTCTTC
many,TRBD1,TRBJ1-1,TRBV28,CASSYRGVSTEAFF,TGTGCCAGCAGTTACAGGGGAGTGAGTACTGAAGCTTTCTTT
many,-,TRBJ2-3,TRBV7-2,CASSPPSGPVADTQYF,TGTGCCAGCAGCCCTCCCAGCGGGCCGGTAGCAGATACGCAGTATTTT
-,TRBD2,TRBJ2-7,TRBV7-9,CASSLGGGLVGEQYF,TGTGCCAGCAGCTTAGGAGGGGGACTAGTCGGCGAGCAGTACTTC
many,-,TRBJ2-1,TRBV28,CASGGSAYNEQFF,TGTGCCAGCGGGGGGAGTGCTTACAATGAGCAGTTCTTC
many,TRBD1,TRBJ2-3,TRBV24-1,CATSDTGGTDTQYF,TGTGCCACCAGTGACACAGGGGGGACAGATACGCAGTATTTT
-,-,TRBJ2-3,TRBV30,CAWSRPGTDTQYF,TGTGCCTGGAGTCGGCCAGGAACAGATACGCAGTATTTT
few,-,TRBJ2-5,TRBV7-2,CASSPGQRNEETQYF,TGTGCCAGCAGCCCGGGGCAGAGAAATGAAGAGACCCAGTACTTC
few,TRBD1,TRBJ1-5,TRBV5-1,CASSHWTGVNQPQHF,TGCGCCAGCAGCCACTGGACAGGAGTCAATCAGCCCCAGCATTTT
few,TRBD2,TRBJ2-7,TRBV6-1,CASARLAGFKGPAYEQYF,TGTGCCAGCGCGAGACTAGCGGGTTTTAAAGGTCCGGCCTACGAGCAGTACTTC
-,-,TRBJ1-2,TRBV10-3,CAISESTGNGYTF,TGTGCCATCAGTGAGTCGACGGGAAATGGCTACACCTTC
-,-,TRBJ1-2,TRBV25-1,CASSETREAGFYGYTF,TGTGCCAGCAGTGAAACAAGGGAGGCAGGCTTCTATGGCTACACCTTC
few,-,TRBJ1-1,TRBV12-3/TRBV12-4,CASSLRVVGVPMDTEAFF,TGTGCCAGCAGTTTAAGAGTGGTGGGAGTCCCCATGGACACTGAAGCTTTCTTT
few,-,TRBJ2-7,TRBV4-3,CASSQDQFSYEQYF,TGCGCCAGCAGCCAAGATCAGTTCTCCTACGAGCAGTACTTC
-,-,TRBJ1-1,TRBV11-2,CASSLPTGRVNTEAFF,TGTGCCAGCAGCCTACCTACAGGGAGGGTTAACACTGAAGCTTTCTTT
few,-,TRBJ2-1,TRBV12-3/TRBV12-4,CASLPSRGRLAAYNEQFF,TGTGCCAGCCTACCTAGTAGGGGGAGACTAGCCGCTTACAATGAGCAGTTCTTC
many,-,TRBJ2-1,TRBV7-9,CASSLGRDEQFF,TGTGCCAGCAGCTTAGGGCGGGATGAGCAGTTCTTC
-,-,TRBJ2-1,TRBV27,CASSLSPLRYEQFF,TGTGCCAGCAGCCTCAGCCCCTTGCGCTATGAGCAGTTCTTC
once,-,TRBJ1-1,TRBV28,CASTLQGVTEAFF,TGTGCCAGCACTCTACAGGGTGTCACTGAAGCTTTCTTT
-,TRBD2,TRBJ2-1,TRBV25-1,CASSAPFLLARGGNEQFF,TGTGCCAGCAGTGCGCCCTTTCTACTAGCGCGCGGGGGCAATGAGCAGTTCTTC
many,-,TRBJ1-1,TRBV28,CASSSSGLTEAFF,TGTGCCAGCAGTTCCTCAGGGTTGACTGAAGCTTTCTTT
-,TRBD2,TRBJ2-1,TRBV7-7,CASSLGPGLAAYNEQFF,TGTGCTAGCAGCTTGGGTCCCGGACTAGCGGCCTACAATGAGCAGTTCTTC
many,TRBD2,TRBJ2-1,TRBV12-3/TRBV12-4,CASSFPASGLVQVSSYNEQFF,TGTGCCAGCAGTTTCCCCGCCTCGGGACTAGTACAGGTCAGCTCCTACAATGAGCAGTTCTTC
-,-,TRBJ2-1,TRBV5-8,CASSPILGNRDEQFF,TGTGCCAGCAGCCCGATACTCGGTAATCGGGATGAGCAGTTCTTC
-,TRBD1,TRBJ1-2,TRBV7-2,CASSLTPDRVNYGYTF,TGTGCCAGCAGCTTAACCCCGGACAGGGTAAACTATGGCTACACCTTC
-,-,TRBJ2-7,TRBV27,CASSFGDAYEQYF,TGTGCCAGCAGTTTCGGGGATGCCTACGAGCAGTACTTC
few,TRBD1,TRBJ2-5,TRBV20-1,CSARDYQTGGETQYF,TGCAGTGCTAGAGATTATCAGACAGGGGGAGAGACCCAGTACTTC
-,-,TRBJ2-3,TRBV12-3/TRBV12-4,CASSFSWGSTDTQYF,TGTGCCAGCAGTTTTTCGTGGGGGAGCACAGATACGCAGTATTTT
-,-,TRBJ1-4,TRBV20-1,CSARDGATNEKLFF,TGCAGTGCTAGAGACGGAGCAACTAATGAAAAACTGTTTTTT
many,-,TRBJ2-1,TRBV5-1,CASTPGGSYNEQFF,TGCGCCAGCACCCCAGGGGGGTCGTACAATGAGCAGTTCTTC
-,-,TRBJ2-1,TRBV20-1,CSAGTDGSKYNEQFF,TGCAGTGCTGGCACAGACGGGAGCAAATACAATGAGCAGTTCTTC
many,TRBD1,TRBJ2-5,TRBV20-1,CSAFSQGAEETQYF,TGCAGTGCTTTTTCACAGGGGGCAGAGGAGACCCAGTACTTC
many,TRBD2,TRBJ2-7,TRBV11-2,CASSLEVRTRGYEQYF,TGTGCCAGCAGCTTAGAGGTGAGGACTAGGGGCTACGAGCAGTACTTC
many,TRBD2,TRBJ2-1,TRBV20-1,CSARDPTSGRNEQFF,TGCAGTGCTAGAGATCCTACTAGCGGGAGGAATGAGCAGTTCTTC
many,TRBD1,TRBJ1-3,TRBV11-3,CASSEWGGQASSGNTIYF,TGTGCCAGCAGCGAGTGGGGGGGACAGGCGAGCTCTGGAAACACCATATATTTT
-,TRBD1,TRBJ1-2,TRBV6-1,CASSLQGANGYTF,TGTGCCAGCAGTCTTCAGGGGGCGAATGGCTACACCTTC
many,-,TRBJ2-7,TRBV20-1,CSARGWRGYEQYF,TGCAGTGCTAGAGGGTGGCGGGGCTACGAGCAGTACTTC
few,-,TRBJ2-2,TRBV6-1,CASSEVAGRSGELFF,TGTGCCAGCAGTGAAGTGGCAGGGAGGTCCGGGGAGCTGTTTTTT
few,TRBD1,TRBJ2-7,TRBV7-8,CASSLSYRDRGREQYF,TGTGCCAGCAGCTTAAGCTACCGGGACAGGGGTCGCGAGCAGTACTTC
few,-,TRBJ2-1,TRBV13,CASSIGSPWGGKFF,TGTGCCAGCAGCATAGGAAGTCCCTGGGGAGGCAAGTTCTTC